The rows below give T cell receptor beta chains drawn from one sample of a study of blood T cell repertoires in COVID-19. Repertoires were generated with immunoSEQ multiplex PCR, while TCRdb's copy carries only in-frame clones and drops some. The profile shows more than 300,000 clones, around 87% of them singletons. Sequenced: peripheral blood. The receptor source for this set is a woman under 40 with COVID-19, enrolled during active disease. Both conserved end residues are part of each CDR3. D genes are given only for firm matches. Not all rows give a size; the values are once, few, many and, for expanded clones, a class.

V	J	size	D	DNA	CDR3
TRBV2	TRBJ1-4	-	TRBD1	TGTGCCAGCAGACCGGGACAGGGAACAGGAAAACTGTTTTTT	CASRPGQGTGKLFF
TRBV24-1	TRBJ2-5	-	-	TGTGCCACCAGTGCTGCAGACAAAGAGACCCAGTACTTC	CATSAADKETQYF
TRBV2	TRBJ1-2	few	-	TGTGCCAGCAGTGAGGAACAGCTCTATGGCTACACCTTC	CASSEEQLYGYTF
TRBV5-1	TRBJ1-1	-	-	TGCGCCAGCAGCTTGGAGACAGCCATGAACACTGAAGCTTTCTTT	CASSLETAMNTEAFF
TRBV3-1/TRBV3-2	TRBJ2-1	-	TRBD2	TGTGCCAGCAGTCAAAGCGGGAGGGGCAATGAGCAGTTCTTC	CASSQSGRGNEQFF
TRBV19	TRBJ2-2	-	-	TGTGCCAGTAGTAGCGGTAACACCGGGGAGCTGTTTTTT	CASSSGNTGELFF
TRBV2	TRBJ2-5	-	-	TGTGCCACTTTGACTTCGAACCAAGAGACCCAGTACTTC	CATLTSNQETQYF
TRBV6-5	TRBJ2-3	-	-	TGTGCCAGCAGTTACGGCGCAGGGGGGACAGATACGCAGTATTTT	CASSYGAGGTDTQYF
TRBV5-1	TRBJ1-2	-	TRBD1	TGCGCCAGCAGCCTACAGGGGGCCAACTATGGCTACACCTTC	CASSLQGANYGYTF
TRBV11-2	TRBJ1-5	-	-	TGTGCCAGCAGCCCAAGCAGGGTGGCGGGGCAGCCCCAGCATTTT	CASSPSRVAGQPQHF
TRBV4-1	TRBJ2-1	-	-	TGCGCCAGCAGCCCGGGGATAGGCAATGAGCAGTTCTTC	CASSPGIGNEQFF
TRBV28	TRBJ2-5	-	TRBD2	TGTGCCAGCAGGCCGGGACTAGCGGGGATCGACCAGTACTTC	CASRPGLAGIDQYF
TRBV24-1	TRBJ2-1	-	TRBD2	TGTGCCACCAGTGATTCCTCACGACTAGCGGGGTACAATGAGCAGTTCTTC	CATSDSSRLAGYNEQFF
TRBV10-1	TRBJ2-5	once	-	TGCGCCAGACAATTCCAAGAGACCCAGTACTTC	CARQFQETQYF
TRBV3-1/TRBV3-2	TRBJ2-3	-	TRBD2	TGTGCCAGCAGCCCCAGACTAGCGGACACCTATAGCACAGATACGCAGTATTTT	CASSPRLADTYSTDTQYF
TRBV4-1	TRBJ2-5	-	TRBD2	TGCGCCAGCAGCCAAGACGGGAGGACTGAAGAGACCCAGTACTTC	CASSQDGRTEETQYF
TRBV12-3/TRBV12-4	TRBJ1-5	-	-	TGTGCCAGCAGCCCACAGGAGAATCAGCCCCAGCATTTT	CASSPQENQPQHF
TRBV2	TRBJ2-1	-	TRBD1	TGTGCCAGCATTAACAGGGGTACATACAATGAGCAGTTCTTC	CASINRGTYNEQFF
TRBV2	TRBJ2-5	-	-	TGTGCCAGCAGTGAAGCCGGAGTGATAGAGACCCAGTACTTC	CASSEAGVIETQYF
TRBV7-2	TRBJ2-7	-	TRBD2	TGTGCCAGCAGCCGTAGCGGGGCCTCCTGGACATACGAGCAGTACTTC	CASSRSGASWTYEQYF
TRBV5-1	TRBJ2-7	-	TRBD2	TGCGCCAGCAGCTCGGGCCAGCGGGGGGCCTACGAGCAGTACTTC	CASSSGQRGAYEQYF
TRBV29-1	TRBJ2-7	-	-	TGCAGCGTTGTTCCGGGTCCCTACGAGCAGTACTTC	CSVVPGPYEQYF
TRBV3-1/TRBV3-2	TRBJ1-1	-	-	TGTGCCAGCAGCCAAGATCTAGTGAACACTGAAGCTTTCTTT	CASSQDLVNTEAFF
TRBV10-1	TRBJ2-5	-	TRBD2	TGCGCCAGCAGTGAGGGACTAGCGGACCACCAAGAGACCCAGTACTTC	CASSEGLADHQETQYF
TRBV5-1	TRBJ2-2	-	TRBD2	TGCGCCAGCAAAAGTCCAGGAGCTGCCCTAGCGGGAGTAAACACCGGGGAGCTGTTTTTT	CASKSPGAALAGVNTGELFF
TRBV19	TRBJ2-7	-	TRBD2	TGTGCCAGTAGTCGGGCGACGGGACTAGGAACCTACGAGCAGTACTTC	CASSRATGLGTYEQYF
TRBV14	TRBJ1-1	-	-	TGTGCCAGCAGCCAAGGTCGGGGTAACACTGAAGCTTTCTTT	CASSQGRGNTEAFF